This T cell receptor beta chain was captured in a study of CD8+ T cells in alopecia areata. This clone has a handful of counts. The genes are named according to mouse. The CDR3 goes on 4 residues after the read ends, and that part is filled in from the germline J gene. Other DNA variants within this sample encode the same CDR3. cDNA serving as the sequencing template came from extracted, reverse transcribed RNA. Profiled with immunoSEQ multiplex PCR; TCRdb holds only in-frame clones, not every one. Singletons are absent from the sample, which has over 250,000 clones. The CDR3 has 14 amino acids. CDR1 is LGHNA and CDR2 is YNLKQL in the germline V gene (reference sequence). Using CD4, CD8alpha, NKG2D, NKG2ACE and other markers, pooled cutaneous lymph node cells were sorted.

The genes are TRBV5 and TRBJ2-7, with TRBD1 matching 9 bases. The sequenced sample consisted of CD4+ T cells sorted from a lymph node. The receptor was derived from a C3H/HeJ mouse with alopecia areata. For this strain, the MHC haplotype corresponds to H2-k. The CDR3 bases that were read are TGTGCCAGCAGCCAAGAGGGACAGGGTGAT. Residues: CASSQEGQGD. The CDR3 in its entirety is CASSQEGQGDEQYF.